This entry is about one TCR beta chain. No cognate antigen has been identified for it. Qualities for individual bases were not recorded, and no much larger clone is one base off. The sample is drawn from a study of cytomegalovirus exposure and HLA in healthy donors (dated by TCRdb to between 2016 and 2019). Study-wide context: An earlier analysis of some 620 of the donors reported roughly 300 Gb of sequence data and 95 million to 140 million unique TCR beta sequences obtained from approximately 180 million T cells. All discovery cohort repertoires had been generated on a single sequencing platform. Of the 300 to 500 genotyped donors, approximately 80% were placed in the genetic ancestry cluster associated with self-reported Caucasian donors. A later genetic analysis used genome-wide SNP genotypes for about 55% of the 666 donors, treating that subset as a discovery cohort. The study used immunosequencing to profile the T cell repertoires of 670 or so subjects and linked those repertoires to cytomegalovirus serostatus. Besides the first cohort of about 730 subjects, a separate validation cohort made up of over 95 different subjects was used. Typing coverage differed by locus: A, B, C, DRB1 and DQB1 were typed in about 620-640 donors, DQA1 in 500 to 550, DPA1 in 600 to 610, and DPB1 in about 450. Because of strong linkage in the cohort, 5 or 6 DR-DQ haplotypes were treated as single units for association and clustering. An early release that covered more than 550 HLA-typed donors contained around 300 gigabases of sequencing data and around 85 million unique TCR sequences. In a later analysis, previously published TCR beta repertoires from 666 donors were re-analyzed and high-resolution HLA genotyping was added so that TCR occurrence patterns could be studied. Alongside the repertoire data, information on donor age, sex, ethnicity and CMV serostatus was compiled. High-throughput TCR immunosequencing, statistical association of individual TCRs with disease status, and machine learning were combined to predict cytomegalovirus infection status. An earlier analysis of 587 of the donors applied high-throughput TCR beta sequencing to assess whether each TCR beta V gene segment acted as functional or pseudogenic. HLA typing included class I and class II loci at four-digit resolution. Rather than drawing on any new phenotypic data, the later analysis identified candidate immune exposures from TCR beta sequences and the way those sequences occurred across donors. The aim of the study was to test whether cataloging public T cell receptors could identify signatures of past pathogen exposure. Across roughly 420 genotyped donors of the cohort, an average of approximately 200,000 unique TCR beta nucleotide sequences per donor were sequenced, and roughly 20% of those sequences were non-productive. General findings and caveats noted by the study authors: Assigning TCR associations to individual alleles was difficult when HLA alleles, especially DR and DQ, strongly co-occurred. A further reported finding was that TCR beta sequences accurately predicted the HLA-A and HLA-B alleles for most subjects in the first cohort. The only immune exposure information available for the cohort was CMV serostatus. In both the original and validation cohorts, the classifier was reported to diagnose cytomegalovirus status with high specificity and sensitivity. In a later analysis, most CMV-associated TCR beta chains were found to appear HLA-restricted, with HLA associations seemingly driven largely by CMV exposure. The 87-base-pair reads could not distinguish some IMGT-functional V segments, including TRBV6-2 and TRBV6-3, so those segments were excluded. Broadly in line with IMGT annotations, most TCR beta V segments showed up in productive rearrangements about 87% or about 30% of the time in an earlier analysis of some 590 of the donors. Linkage disequilibrium might explain the correlated functional status among segregating V segments, but an unknown experimental factor could not be ruled out. Sequencing depth was assumed to be roughly uniform across donors in the presence/absence analyses, though that assumption may not hold. An association between a missense DCLRE1C variant and V-gene and J-gene trimming of TCR beta chains was found in a later genetic analysis and replicated in an independent cohort. Across donors, most TCR sequences were observed very rarely, whereas some public TCRs were present in many individuals. HLA typing was unavailable for some donors at each locus, so association tests used only the typed subset. A later genetic analysis reported fewer N-insertions in productive TCRs among donors in an Asian-associated ancestry cluster than the roughly 620-donor mean. Because counts were too low, seventeen rarely observed V segments, including chromosome 9 orphons, were excluded from the earlier analysis of under 650 of the donors. The study gave a list of under 200 TCR beta chains associated with cytomegalovirus. In a later analysis, around 15,000 TCR beta sequences were associated with specific HLA alleles at a false discovery rate of 0.05. According to a later analysis, TCR association rates differed among HLA loci, with DRB1 alleles showing the most associated TCRs and HLA-C alleles showing the fewest. The authors suggested that the approach could potentially be generalized to other disease states and immunological phenotypes. The cohort was sequenced for TCR beta chains only, and without alpha or paired-chain data the features that could be detected were limited. In a later analysis, HLA-associated TCR beta chains showed more clonal expansion and lower generation probabilities than non-associated chains that were equally common. A few of the identified cytomegalovirus-associated TCR beta chains were confirmed in vitro to be specific for cytomegalovirus antigens. The sequencing pipeline was judged likely to have produced a cluster of highly shared sequence variants as a technical artifact. According to a later analysis, parvovirus B19, influenza, CMV and Epstein-Barr virus appeared linked to several top co-occurrence clusters.

In total, 630 or so healthy bone marrow donors made up the cohort. At the time of sampling, every cohort member was nominally healthy, though immune exposures that went unrecorded were likely present. The donor was CMV seropositive and belonged to the group of 250 to 300 seropositive cohort members. A peripheral blood sample was provided by each donor, and peripheral blood mononuclear cells were used for TCR beta sequencing. The Qiagen DNeasy Blood Extraction Kit was used to extract genomic DNA from the blood cell samples. Library method: the immunoSEQ multiplex PCR assay. For the multiplex PCR, a mixture combining 60 forward primers for TCR Vbeta segments and 13 reverse primers for TCR Jbeta segments was used. A multiplex PCR assay on genomic DNA amplified the CDR3 region of rearranged TCR beta genes. Amplified TCR beta libraries were sequenced as 87-base-pair reads on the Illumina HiSeq System. The source study handled its data this way. A later analysis counted about 80 million unique TCR beta chains across the roughly 700 repertoires, and 10 million to 12 million of these chains were shared by at least two donors. To remove PCR and sequencing errors, raw reads were error-corrected and collapsed into unique sequences using a nearest-neighbor algorithm that merged closely related sequences. To assign V, D and J gene segments, CDR3 sequences were aligned to IMGT reference sequences. For a sequence to be retained, a match of at least six nucleotides was required to both a V gene segment and a J gene segment. A rearrangement was called productive if the CDR3 had no stop codons and remained in frame with V and J, and every other rearrangement was called non-productive. CDR3 was defined according to IMGT convention as the region running from the second conserved V-encoded cysteine to the conserved J-encoded phenylalanine. The earlier analysis of about 640 of the donors excluded any sequence lacking an unambiguous match to a single V gene segment. An earlier analysis of several hundred of the donors called V segments functional above 56.7% productive rearrangements and segregating when the between-donor standard deviation exceeded 5%. A statistical classification framework was built to diagnose cytomegalovirus status from the catalog of TCR beta chain sequences. In a later analysis, V and J genes were assigned by comparing TCR nucleotide sequences against IMGT/GENE-DB human TR gene sequences. Using the TCRdist pipeline, a later analysis assigned CDR3 sequences along with most-parsimonious VDJ recombination scenarios. In a later analysis, each TCR beta chain was defined by its CDR3 amino acid sequence together with its V-gene family, and reads lacking a unique V-gene family were excluded. A later analysis removed several hundred highly shared, low-generation-probability nucleotide sequences to deal with suspected cross-contamination and a sequencing artifact. For each public chain, a later analysis derived a clonal expansion index from normalized ranks of inferred template counts within each repertoire. Generation probabilities in a later analysis came from a VDJ recombination model fitted to out-of-frame rearrangements, and those results were checked against IGoR. In a later analysis, TCR-TCR, TCR-HLA and TCR-CMV co-occurrence was scored with hypergeometric tests, and a repertoire-size bias correction was applied to TCR pairs. False discovery rates were estimated in a later analysis by permuting HLA or CMV assignments 20 times. In a later analysis, co-occurring TCRs were grouped using DBSCAN, and TCRdist sequence similarity was added for clustering within HLA-allele-positive subsets. Co-occurrence clustering excluded repertoires with fewer than 30,000 or more than 120,000 public chains, plus five with anomalous nucleotide sharing. Drawn from immuneACCESS, this table holds only the in-frame rearrangements with V and J called that TCRdb kept. Clones are partly lost; checked studies trace under half to an unresolved V gene and leave the rest unexplained. That table gives V, J and clone size, and the DNA gave D and trimming. This sample holds about 120,000 clones; 75% to 85% were observed only once. The ten largest clones capture 8.5% to 10% of the sample.

CDR1 and CDR2 were assigned from the germline V gene (reference sequence) as GTSNPN and SVGIG. From its cysteine to its phenylalanine, the CDR3 spans 13 amino acids. Only the CDR3 DNA is retained, 39 bases long and in frame from the first base. V is pared back by 5 bases and J by 0 bases, with 10 bases lying between the germline termini. This sequence originates from a female donor in good health and CMV-seropositive. The specimen was PBMCs. This sequence uses TRBV30 and TRBJ1-1, with the D gene call left open. The CDR3: CAWCRRVNTEAFF. The DNA is as follows: TGTGCCTGGTGTCGACGGGTGAACACTGAAGCTTTCTTT.